Shown below are 4 T cell receptor beta chains from a single sample sequenced in a study of monozygotic twins with inflammatory bowel disease. TCRdb reanalyzed the 5' RACE reads, giving one entry per CDR3 protein sequence and no DNA. The table for this sample gives some 160,000 distinct CDR3 sequences. Sequences were obtained from blood. The receptors were sampled from a human donor with ulcerative colitis or Crohn's disease, or a healthy co-twin of an affected twin (not recorded which).

J is TRBJ2-5 and V is TRBV7-9; no DNA is available, so the TRBD2 call from TCRdb remains unchecked. Germline loops: CDR1 SEHNR, CDR2 FQNEAQ (reference sequence). The CDR3 is made up of 13 amino acids. The CDR3: CASSLDFQETQYF.

The V and J genes are TRBV3-1 and TRBJ2-7. CDR1 and CDR2 from the germline V gene are LGHDT and YNNKEL (reference sequence). The CDR3 has 12 residues. This CDR3 is CASGEHRYEQYF.

Here the CDR3 reads CASSSATEAFF. The genes are TRBV7-9 and TRBJ1-1. Looked up from germline, CDR1 is SEHNR and CDR2 is FQNEAQ (reference sequence). The CDR3 sequence is 11 residues long.

The chain recombines TRBV19 with TRBJ1-2. The CDR3 sequence is 14 residues long. Germline-derived CDR1 and CDR2 are LNHDA and SQIVND (reference sequence). CDR3 amino acids: CASEGWGTEDGYTF.